This T cell receptor beta chain comes out of a study of shared T cell receptors in the human thymus. The repertoire was sequenced with immunoSEQ multiplex PCR; TCRdb's copy has only in-frame clones and lacks some. The table shows 600,000 or so clones, with 80% to 90% occurring only once. Per the germline V gene, CDR1 is MDHEN and CDR2 is SYDVKM. V dropped 5 bases and J dropped 2 bases, with 9 bases sitting between them. This CDR3 comprises 13 residues. These data were likewise used in another study, on human thymus T cells. From that study: Resections removed during corrective heart surgery provided the thymus tissue used. The authors found apparently biased V and J gene usage in thymic and blood repertoires. Related work found strong thymic repertoire overlap between unrelated individuals.

The source is a boy under three years old with a congenital heart defect. The chain combines TRBV28 with TRBJ1-1; D unresolved. The sequenced material came from thymocytes. CDR3 in amino acids: CASSGRLNTEAFF. The DNA for the CDR3 is TGTGCCAGCAGTGGCCGACTAAACACTGAAGCTTTCTTT.